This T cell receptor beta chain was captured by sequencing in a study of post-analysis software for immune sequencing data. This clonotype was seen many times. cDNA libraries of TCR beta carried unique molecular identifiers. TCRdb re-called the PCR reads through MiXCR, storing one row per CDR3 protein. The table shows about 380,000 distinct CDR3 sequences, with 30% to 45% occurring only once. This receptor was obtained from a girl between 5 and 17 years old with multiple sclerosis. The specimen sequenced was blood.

CDR3 protein: CASSFGEGETQYF. The CDR3 nucleotides read TGTGCCAGCAGCTTCGGGGAAGGAGAGACCCAGTACTTC. The chain uses TRBV7-6 and TRBJ2-5, with D possibly TRBD2 on 5 matching bases. V lost 3 bases, J lost 4 bases, and 9 bases lay in between. Per germline, CDR1 SGHVS and CDR2 FNYEAQ. The CDR3 covers 13 residues.